Here is one TCR beta chain with its context. Its antigen is undetermined. PCR amplification relied on 60 Vbeta primers (plus 13 Jbeta primers). Original processing notes: A follow-up analysis tallied about 88 million unique TCR beta chains, about 11 million shared. Using immunoSEQ multiplex PCR, the repertoire was profiled, and TCRdb retains in-frame clones only, with some absent. The DNA was the basis for D and trimming; V, J and clone size are from that table. The sample carries 80,000 to 90,000 clones, 81% recorded once. The germline CDR1 and CDR2 sequences are SNHLY and FYNNEI. The CDR3 has 15 amino acids. Trimming cost V 1 base and J 6 bases, with 14 bases left between them. The sample belongs to a study of cytomegalovirus exposure and HLA in healthy donors. Study-wide points: Earlier analysis yielded a pattern in which most TCR beta V segments were productive about 90% or about 30% of the time.

V gene TRBV2 combines with J gene TRBJ2-3, with TRBD2 as a possible D gene (6 bases). This TCR was sampled from a woman aged 25 to 39 in good health and CMV-seronegative. The sample comprised PBMCs. CDR3 loop: CASSEEYAGQDTQYF. The CDR3 DNA is TGTGCCAGCAGTGAAGAGTACGCGGGGCAGGATACGCAGTATTTT.